A single sample gave rise to the 18 T cell receptor beta chains below, sequenced in a study of blood T cells in healthy people across ages. It was with a sample-barcoded 5' primer and a J-beta primer mix that a second PCR of about 6 to 12 cycles was run. A single record per CDR3 protein comes from TCRdb applying MiXCR to the 5' RACE reads. The sample has over 1,300,000 distinct CDR3 sequences; 59% are singletons. The sample comprised blood. Receptors were obtained from a man aged 18 to 30 in good health.

The J gene is TRBJ2-7, the V gene TRBV5-1; 7 nucleotides match TRBD2. The germline V gene has CDR1 SGHRS and CDR2 YFSETQ. The length of the CDR3 is 11 residues. With V trimmed by 4 bases and J by 10 bases, 5 bases remained unmatched. CDR3 nucleotide sequence: TGCGCCAGCAGCGAGAGCGGGATTCAGTACTTC. Its protein product is CASSESGIQYF.

This chain connects TRBV12-3 or TRBV12-4 to TRBJ2-1; 14 nucleotides align to TRBD2. CDR3 length: 17 residues. V lost 6 bases, J lost 3 bases, and 7 bases stayed unmatched. The CDR3 reads CASSFRTSGRSYNEQFF. DNA for the CDR3: TGTGCCAGCAGCTTTCGGACTAGCGGGAGGAGCTACAATGAGCAGTTCTTC.

V is TRBV6-5 and J is TRBJ2-7; TRBD1 might be the D (5 bases). CDR1 MNHEY and CDR2 SVGAGI come from the germline V gene. The CDR3 has 15 residues. V was shortened by 0 bases and J by 10 bases, with 19 bases between the two germline ends. The CDR3 reads CASSYSGQGSGTQYF. DNA of the CDR3: TGTGCCAGCAGTTACTCAGGGCAGGGTTCAGGTACCCAGTACTTC.

The chain combines TRBV15 with TRBJ2-5; D may be TRBD2 (5 bases). The J call is in doubt because the DNA end fits TRBJ2-7 better. CDR1 is LNHNV, CDR2 YYDKDF, per germline (reference sequence). The CDR3 loop spans 14 amino acids. The CDR3: CATADPRTDAEQYF. DNA of the CDR3: TGTGCCACCGCCGATCCGAGGACTGACGCCGAGCAGTACTTC.

The chain recombines TRBV20-1 with TRBJ1-4; D is uncertain. This CDR3 has 13 amino acids. The germline gives CDR1 DFQATT, CDR2 SNEGSKA (reference sequence). The V gene lost 7 bases and the J gene lost 5 bases, with 14 bases spanning the gap. The CDR3 protein is CSVTAYGNEKLFF. The CDR3 nucleotides read TGCAGTGTTACAGCCTACGGAAATGAAAAACTGTTTTTT.

This clonotype was detected a few times. This chain uses TRBV21-1 with TRBJ2-7; the table gives TRBD2 as D, unverified against the DNA. TRBV21-1 is classified as a pseudogene. The CDR3 is made up of 18 amino acids. CDR3 DNA sequence: TGTGCCAGCAGCAATTGGATTGGACTAGCGGTAAGCTCCTACGAGCAGTACTTC. Encoded protein: CASSNWIGLAVSSYEQYF.

The chain recombines TRBV7-9 with TRBJ2-3; D is undetermined. CDR3 size: 16 residues. The germline V and J ends were trimmed by 5 bases and 4 bases, with 19 bases remaining between them. Germline CDR1 and CDR2: SEHNR and FQNEAQ (reference sequence). As DNA, the CDR3 is TGTGCCAGCAGCCCCCTCCCGACTCGACGTTCAGATACGCAGTATTTT. It specifies CASSPLPTRRSDTQYF. The whole variable domain, filled in from reference TRBV7-9 and TRBJ2-3, reads DTGVSQNPRHKITKRGQNVTFRCDPISEHNRLYWYRQTLGQGPEFLTYFQNEAQLEKSRLLSDRFSAERPKGSFSTLEIQRTEQGDSAMYLCASSPLPTRRSDTQYFGPGTRLTVL.

The rearrangement joins TRBV7-2 to TRBJ1-5, with 10 bases matching TRBD1. CDR3 length equals 15 residues. The V segment lost 5 bases and the J segment 6 bases; nucleotides outside the gene matches: 7. Germline CDR1 is SGHTA and CDR2 is FQGNSA. CDR3 sequence reads: CASSPTGGQRQPQHF. CDR3 bases: TGTGCCAGCAGCCCGACAGGGGGCCAACGTCAGCCCCAGCATTTT.

V is TRBV10-3 and J is TRBJ2-7, with D tentatively TRBD2 (5 bases). This CDR3 has 16 amino acids. V lost 2 bases, J lost 8 bases, and 22 bases lay in between. Germline V gene lookup returns CDR1 ENHRY and CDR2 SYGVKD. The CDR3 region is CAISEPPPAGLNKQYF. The CDR3 DNA reads as TGTGCCATCAGTGAGCCCCCCCCCGCGGGCTTAAATAAGCAGTACTTC.

This rearrangement joins TRBV12-3 or TRBV12-4 to TRBJ2-1, with 12 bases that match TRBD2. The CDR3 is 13 amino acids. J was trimmed by 15 bases and V by 6 bases; bases with no gene match: 9. The chain's CDR3 is CASSRGLAGTSFF. Written as DNA, the CDR3 is TGTGCCAGCAGCCGAGGACTAGCGGGGACTTCGTTCTTC.

The V and J genes are TRBV10-1 and TRBJ2-1; D may correspond to TRBD1 or TRBD2 (5 bases each). The CDR3 covers 17 residues. The V end lost 3 bases, the J end lost 7 bases, and 22 bases lay between the germline ends. CDR1 and CDR2 from the germline V gene are WNHNN and SYGVQD (reference sequence). CDR3 residues: CASSEISPGPQGNEQFF. In nucleotides, the CDR3 is TGCGCCAGCAGTGAAATCTCCCCGGGACCGCAAGGGAATGAGCAGTTCTTC.

The chain joins TRBV27 to TRBJ2-5; 7 nucleotides align to TRBD2. V shed 5 bases and J 2 bases; nucleotides not matched to a gene: 5. Germline loops: CDR1 MNHEY, CDR2 SMNVEV (reference sequence). The CDR3 extends over 14 amino acids. In nucleotides, the CDR3 is TGTGCCAGCAGTGGTTGGGGGGGGCAAGAGACCCAGTACTTC. Translation: CASSGWGGQETQYF.

This clonotype appeared once. The genes are TRBV7-9 and TRBJ1-4; D not resolved. The V end lost 7 bases, the J end lost 2 bases, and 8 bases lay between the germline ends. CDR1 is SEHNR and CDR2 is FQNEAQ in the germline V gene (reference sequence). This CDR3 spans 13 amino acids. CDR3 protein: CASNGHTNEKLFF. CDR3 in DNA: TGTGCCAGCAACGGGCACACTAATGAAAAACTGTTTTTT.

This clonotype has just a few counts. The gene calls are TRBV4-1 and TRBJ2-7, with 10 bases fitting TRBD1. This CDR3 has 16 amino acids. Trimming at V came to 1 base and at J to 2 bases, leaving 5 bases not matched to a gene. Germline V gene data show CDR1 as MGHRA and CDR2 as YSYEKL. The CDR3 bases are TGCGCCAGCAGCCAAGGATTCGGGACAGGGGCCTACGAGCAGTACTTC. Its protein product is CASSQGFGTGAYEQYF.

The chain carries TRBV28 and TRBJ2-5; 9 bases fit TRBD1. The CDR3 is 13 residues long. Trimming took 10 bases from V and 5 from J; bases not matched to a gene: 8. CDR1 is MDHEN and CDR2 is SYDVKM in the germline V gene. The CDR3 DNA reads TGTGCCACCCGACAGGGGGGGAGGGAGACCCAGTACTTC. Protein: CATRQGGRETQYF.

J is TRBJ2-2 and V is TRBV5-5, with D possibly TRBD2 on 7 matching bases. Germline V gene data show CDR1 as SGHKS and CDR2 as YYEKEE (reference sequence). Trimming removed 4 bases at V and 6 bases at J, with 25 bases between. The CDR3 extends over 18 amino acids. The CDR3 spells CASSPTLINGGPAGELFF. In nucleotides, the CDR3 is TGTGCCAGCAGCCCGACGCTGATAAACGGGGGGCCGGCCGGGGAGCTGTTTTTT.

The chain is built from TRBV27 and TRBJ2-3; TRBD2 agrees at 14 bases. The V gene's germline CDR1 is MNHEY and CDR2 SMNVEV (reference sequence). V was pared by 3 bases and J by 8 bases, with 10 bases of the junction left unmatched. This CDR3 has 17 residues. The CDR3 sequence: CASSLGTSGGLRGTQYF. DNA of the CDR3: TGTGCCAGCAGTTTGGGGACTAGCGGGGGTTTACGGGGTACGCAGTATTTT.

Details on this clonotype: Compared with germline, one end of the junction differs, possibly owing to a read error. The chain joins TRBV3-1 to TRBJ2-1, with 7 bases lining up with TRBD2. Germline V gene lookup returns CDR1 LGHDT and CDR2 YNNKEL (reference sequence). The length of the CDR3 is 14 residues. DNA for the CDR3: TGTGCCCGCAGCCAAGACGCGGGAGTGGTTGAGCAGTTCTTC. Residues: CARSQDAGVVEQFF.